The 4 T cell receptor beta chains below come from one sample, sequenced in a study of CD8 T cells in ankylosing spondylitis. TCRdb reprocessed the 5' RACE reads with MiXCR, giving one entry per CDR3 protein. The data show some 130,000 distinct CDR3 sequences, with approximately 14% seen just once and 2.5% to 3% held by the top ten. The specimen sequenced was blood, either unsorted or a sorted T cell fraction (not recorded which). The receptors were sampled from a female donor with ankylosing spondylitis or in good health (not recorded which).

This clonotype was found a few times. The V call is TRBV7-2, the J call TRBJ1-5; D is unresolved. The CDR3 consists of 16 residues. The V gene lost 0 bases and the J gene lost 6 bases, with 15 bases spanning the gap. CDR1 and CDR2 from the germline V gene are SGHTA and FQGNSA. Written as DNA, the CDR3 is TGTGCCAGCAGCTTAGCTGGTTTCGGAATGGGTCAGCCCCAGCATTTT. Amino acid sequence: CASSLAGFGMGQPQHF.

The table lists this clonotype with many counts. The rearrangement joins TRBV5-1 to TRBJ2-5, with 9 bases that match TRBD1. CDR3 length: 13 amino acids. J lost 5 bases, V lost 4 bases, and 3 bases had no gene match. The germline gives CDR1 SGHRS, CDR2 YFSETQ. The CDR3 sequence: CASSPGQGETQYF. CDR3 in DNA: TGCGCCAGCAGCCCAGGACAGGGGGAGACCCAGTACTTC.

This clonotype was picked up a small number of times. The rearrangement joins TRBV7-2 to TRBJ2-1; D not certain. V shed 0 bases and J shed 3 bases, with 6 bases lying between them. CDR3 size: 14 residues. The V gene's germline CDR1 is SGHTA and CDR2 FQGNSA. The CDR3 region has the DNA TGTGCCAGCAGCTTAGCCCATAACTACAATGAGCAGTTCTTC. Its protein is CASSLAHNYNEQFF.

Comments on this clonotype: This may come from a read error, since a much larger clone is one base off. V and J are TRBV20-1 and TRBJ2-3, with D possibly matching TRBD2 (5 bases). Germline loops: CDR1 DFQATT, CDR2 SNEGSKA (reference sequence). Trimming stripped 4 bases from V and 0 bases from J, with 17 bases between. The CDR3 contains 16 residues. The CDR3 region has the DNA TGCAGTGCTAACAGTTTGAGGGATCCTAGCACAGATACGCAGTATTTT. Translating gives CSANSLRDPSTDTQYF.